What follows are 21 T cell receptor beta chains derived from one specimen sequenced in a study of blood T cell repertoires in COVID-19. Produced via immunoSEQ multiplex PCR; TCRdb's table is partial and in-frame only. Of roughly 170,000 clones listed, 84% were seen once; the top ten hold approximately 7%. Sequences were obtained from peripheral blood. The receptors derive from a human donor in a cohort sampled during active COVID-19.

This clone was seen only once. V and J are TRBV3-1 (or the pseudogene TRBV3-2) and TRBJ2-6, with 10 bases matching TRBD1. Germline CDR1 is LGHDT and CDR2 is YNNKEL (reference sequence). The CDR3 runs to 18 residues. The ends lost 2 bases at V and 3 bases at J; junction bases unmatched: 7. Written as DNA, the CDR3 is TGTGCCAGCAGCCAACGACAGGGGGCGCTGGTTGGGGCCAACGTCCTGACTTTC. Protein product: CASSQRQGALVGANVLTF.

The chain recombines TRBV5-1 with TRBJ2-2; 13 nucleotides align to TRBD2. From germline, CDR1 is SGHRS and CDR2 YFSETQ. The CDR3 has 19 amino acids. V shed 3 bases and J 9 bases; nucleotides not matched to a gene: 17. Here the CDR3 reads CASSSGLAGDLDRVRELFF. In DNA form, the CDR3 reads TGCGCCAGCAGCTCCGGACTAGCGGGAGACCTTGACCGGGTCCGGGAGCTGTTTTTT.

The V and J genes are TRBV30 and TRBJ1-1; D gene uncertain. The CDR3 loop spans 11 amino acids. Germline V gene data show CDR1 as GTSNPN and CDR2 as SVGIG (reference sequence). Between the trimmed V and J ends, which lost 0 bases and 4 bases, there was a span of 3 bases. Here the CDR3 DNA reads TGTGCCTGGAGTGTCGTCACTGAAGCTTTCTTT. Protein sequence: CAWSVVTEAFF.

This CDR3 is CASSLQRDQPQHF. CDR3 coding DNA: TGTGCCAGCAGCTTACAGCGAGATCAGCCCCAGCATTTT. The chain couples TRBV11-2 to TRBJ1-5; D unresolved. The CDR3 runs 13 residues. V lost 2 bases to trimming and J lost 5 bases, with 7 bases between them. Germline V lookup: CDR1 SGHAT, CDR2 FQNNGV.

J is TRBJ1-1 and V is TRBV6-5; D is perhaps TRBD1 (5 bases). The V gene lost 5 bases and the J gene lost 4 bases, with 17 bases spanning the gap. Germline loops: CDR1 MNHEY, CDR2 SVGAGI. This CDR3 contains 15 residues. CDR3 sequence reads: CASSQTTGGGTEAFF. The CDR3 DNA sequence: TGTGCCAGCAGTCAAACCACCGGGGGGGGCACTGAAGCTTTCTTT.

This chain uses TRBV29-1 with TRBJ1-3; D might be TRBD1 (5 bases). The ends were cut back, 0 bases at V and 4 bases at J, with 13 bases in the middle. The germline CDR1 and CDR2 sequences are SQVTM and ANQGSEA. The CDR3 covers 15 residues. The CDR3 here is CSVEEGVGPGNTIYF. The CDR3 DNA reads TGCAGCGTTGAAGAAGGAGTGGGGCCCGGAAACACCATATATTTT.

The V call is TRBV4-1, the J call TRBJ1-2; the match to TRBD1 covers 7 bases. Trimming removed 9 bases from V and 8 bases from J; junction bases left unmatched: 6. The CDR3 contains 11 residues. The germline CDR1 and CDR2 sequences are MGHRA and YSYEKL. CDR3 loop: CASSDRDGYTF. The CDR3 nucleotides read TGCGCCAGTTCTGACAGGGACGGCTACACCTTC.

This clone was counted a single time. The chain recombines TRBV24-1 with TRBJ1-1; TRBD1 matches 8 bases. The CDR3 is 14 residues long. Germline assignment: CDR1 KGHDR and CDR2 SFDVKD. V lost 6 bases and J lost 3; bases outside the gene matches: 5. The CDR3 sequence: CATSPLDRDTEAFF. The CDR3 DNA reads as TGTGCCACCAGTCCTCTGGACAGGGACACTGAAGCTTTCTTT.

V gene TRBV5-4 combines with J gene TRBJ2-5; a possible D gene is TRBD2 (5 bases). The CDR3 covers 14 residues. Per germline, CDR1 SGHNT and CDR2 YYREEE (reference sequence). V lost 0 bases and J 4 bases, leaving 10 bases between the germline ends. The CDR3 DNA is TGTGCCAGCAGCTTGGAACGGGGTGGAGAGACCCAGTACTTC. It encodes CASSLERGGETQYF.

The CDR3: CASSSTGRGAYEQYF. The CDR3 nucleotides read TGTGCCAGCAGCTCCACTGGGCGGGGCGCCTACGAGCAGTACTTC. The chain has TRBV13 and TRBJ2-7; possibly TRBD2 for D (6 bases). This CDR3 has 15 amino acids. Germline CDR1 is PRHDT and CDR2 is FYEKMQ (reference sequence). V lost 4 bases and J lost 2, with 15 bases in between.

This clone was observed a few times. CDR3 nucleotide sequence: TGCGCCAGCAGCCAGGCTTTCACTAGCTACCTTCCCTACGAGCAGTACTTC. Amino acid sequence: CASSQAFTSYLPYEQYF. This rearrangement joins TRBV4-1 to TRBJ2-7; tentative D call: TRBD2 (6 bases). Between the trimmed V and J ends, which lost 3 bases and 2 bases, there was a span of 20 bases. Germline V gene data show CDR1 as MGHRA and CDR2 as YSYEKL. The CDR3 loop spans 17 amino acids.

The rearrangement links TRBV6-6 to TRBJ1-2; D not certain. Germline CDR1 reads MNHNY; CDR2 reads SVGAGI (reference sequence). There are 13 residues in the CDR3. V was clipped by 5 bases and J by 4 bases, with 11 bases between them. CDR3 protein: CASSLEGTYGYTF. Written as DNA, the CDR3 is TGTGCCAGCAGTCTGGAGGGAACCTATGGCTACACCTTC.

The sample holds a few counts of this clone. The chain combines TRBV5-1 with TRBJ2-3; no reliable D call. This CDR3 contains 13 residues. V lost 5 bases, J lost 0 bases, and 7 bases lay in between. The germline CDR1 and CDR2 sequences are SGHRS and YFSETQ. The CDR3 reads CASSQFSTDTQYF. The CDR3 DNA reads as TGCGCCAGCAGTCAATTTAGCACAGATACGCAGTATTTT. The whole variable domain, remainder taken from reference TRBV5-1 and TRBJ2-3, is KAGVTQTPRYLIKTRGQQVTLSCSPISGHRSVSWYQQTPGQGLQFLFEYFSETQRNKGNFPGRFSGRQFSNSRSEMNVSTLELGDSALYLCASSQFSTDTQYFGPGTRLTVL.

The chain uses TRBV5-8 and TRBJ2-1; tentatively, D is TRBD1 (6 bases). The germline CDR1 and CDR2 sequences are SGHTS and YDEGEE. The length of the CDR3 is 17 residues. The germline V and J ends were trimmed by 0 bases and 2 bases, with 15 bases remaining between them. The chain's CDR3 is CASSLARLPGAYNEQFF. The CDR3 DNA sequence: TGTGCCAGCAGCTTGGCGCGACTCCCAGGGGCCTACAATGAGCAGTTCTTC.

This clone was picked up one time. The chain couples TRBV5-4 to TRBJ1-6; 10 bases align to TRBD1. This CDR3 region has 14 residues. Trimming took 4 bases from V and 8 from J; bases not matched to a gene: 3. Germline values: CDR1 SGHNT, CDR2 YYREEE (reference sequence). CDR3 nucleotides: TGTGCCAGCAGCACCGGGACAGGGGATTCACCCCTCCACTTT. Translation gives CASSTGTGDSPLHF.

The gene calls are TRBV7-3 and TRBJ2-1; 10 nucleotides agree with TRBD1. The germline V gene has CDR1 SGHTA and CDR2 FQGTGA. This CDR3 contains 15 residues. Trimming cost V 4 bases and J 3 bases; bases outside gene matches: 3. The CDR3 DNA is TGTGCCAGCAGCTCGGGACAGGGGATCTACAATGAGCAGTTCTTC. Amino acids: CASSSGQGIYNEQFF.

This clone was detected only a few times. The rearrangement uses TRBV5-6 and TRBJ2-6; 7 positions match TRBD1. Germline CDR1 reads SGHDT; CDR2 reads YYEEEE. The CDR3 covers 16 residues. The V segment lost 4 bases and the J segment 0 bases; nucleotides outside the gene matches: 4. In DNA form, the CDR3 reads TGTGCCAGCAGCCTCGGGACAGACTCTGGGGCCAACGTCCTGACTTTC. It yields the protein CASSLGTDSGANVLTF.

The chain couples TRBV12-3 or TRBV12-4 to TRBJ1-2, with D possibly matching TRBD1 (6 bases). Trimming took off 2 bases at V and 4 bases at J, with 8 bases between the two ends. This CDR3 is 13 amino acids long. The CDR3 bases are TGTGCCAGCAGTTTACCAGGGGTCTATGGCTACACCTTC. Protein: CASSLPGVYGYTF.

CDR3 bases: TGCGCCAGCAGTGACTGGACACCGAACACCGGGGAGCTGTTTTTT. Amino acid sequence: CASSDWTPNTGELFF. The chain combines TRBV10-1 with TRBJ2-2; weak D call: TRBD1 (5 bases). This CDR3 is built from 15 residues. Germline V CDR1 and CDR2: WNHNN, SYGVQD (reference sequence). Deletions cut 3 bases from V and 0 bases from J, with 8 bases between.

The chain recombines TRBV5-6 with TRBJ1-1, with 8 bases matching TRBD1. Germline V gene lookup returns CDR1 SGHDT and CDR2 YYEEEE. Trimming removed 3 bases from V and 3 bases from J; junction bases left unmatched: 7. The CDR3 has 15 residues. CDR3 residues: CASSSKDRGYTEAFF. In DNA, the CDR3 is TGTGCCAGCAGCTCAAAAGACAGGGGCTACACTGAAGCTTTCTTT.

This rearrangement joins TRBV10-2 to TRBJ1-1; D perhaps matches TRBD1 (5 bases). Germline CDR1 WSHSY, CDR2 SAAADI. The CDR3 is 12 amino acids. V lost 6 bases and J lost 1, with 6 bases in between. CDR3 in amino acids: CASRQENTEAFF. CDR3 nucleotide sequence: TGCGCCAGCAGACAGGAGAACACTGAAGCTTTCTTT.